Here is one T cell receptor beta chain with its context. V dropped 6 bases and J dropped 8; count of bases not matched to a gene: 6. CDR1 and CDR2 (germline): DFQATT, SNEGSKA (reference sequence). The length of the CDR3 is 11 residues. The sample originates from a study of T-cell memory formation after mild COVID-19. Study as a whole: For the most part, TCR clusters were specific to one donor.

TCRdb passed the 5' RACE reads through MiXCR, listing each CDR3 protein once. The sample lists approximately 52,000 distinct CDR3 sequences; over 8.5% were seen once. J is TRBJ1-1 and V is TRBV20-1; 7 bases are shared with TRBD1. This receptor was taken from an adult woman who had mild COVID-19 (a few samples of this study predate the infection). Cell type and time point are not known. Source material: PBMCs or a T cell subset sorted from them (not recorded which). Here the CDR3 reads CSARDSPEAFF. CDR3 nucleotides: TGCAGTGCGAGGGACAGCCCCGAAGCTTTCTTT.